The present TCR beta chain was sequenced within a study of blood T cell repertoires in COVID-19. Germline CDR1 and CDR2: KGHSH and LQKENI. The CDR3 extends over 14 amino acids. Trimming took off 4 bases at V and 1 base at J, with 11 bases between the two ends. Assay used: immunoSEQ multiplex PCR; TCRdb lists only in-frame clones, some missing. The sample holds some 200,000 clones, around 84% seen once. The chain couples TRBV18 to TRBJ2-7, with D possibly matching TRBD1 (6 bases). The receptor comes from a man aged 30 to 45 with active or convalescent COVID-19. Sequencing was done on a sample of peripheral blood. CDR3 sequence: CASSLIRGSYEQYV. In DNA form, the CDR3 reads TGTGCCAGCTCACTAATCAGGGGTTCCTACGAGCAGTACGTC.